The clone carrying this TCR beta chain has at least ten counts. Its target is unknown. Researchers took RNA transcripts and amplified TCR beta CDR3 regions from them. An opening RT-PCR round employed HTBI primers and preceded a second-round multiplex PCR. TCRdb itself ran the multiplex PCR reads through MiXCR, one entry per CDR3 protein. There are 210,000 or so distinct CDR3 sequences in the sample; under 30% occur only once, and about 9.1% lies in the top ten. The sample belongs to a study of Graves' ophthalmopathy and Graves' hyperthyroidism. None of the included patients had other autoimmune diseases, uncontrolled infections, pregnancy or lactation, as these led to exclusion. Study results and limitations: The authors also found most expanded thyroid clonotypes above 0.001 frequency in blood.

Material for sequencing was peripheral blood. This TCR was sampled from a man aged 50 to 59 with Graves' ophthalmopathy.

In DNA, the CDR3 is TGTGCCAGCAGCGTCCTAGCGGGAGGGGGATATGAGCAGTTCTTC. Translation: CASSVLAGGGYEQFF. This chain links TRBV9 with TRBJ2-1; TRBD2 aligns across 12 bases. The CDR3 length is 15 residues. Germline loops: CDR1 SGDLS, CDR2 YYNGEE. V gave up 2 bases and J gave up 8 bases; unmatched junction bases: 5.